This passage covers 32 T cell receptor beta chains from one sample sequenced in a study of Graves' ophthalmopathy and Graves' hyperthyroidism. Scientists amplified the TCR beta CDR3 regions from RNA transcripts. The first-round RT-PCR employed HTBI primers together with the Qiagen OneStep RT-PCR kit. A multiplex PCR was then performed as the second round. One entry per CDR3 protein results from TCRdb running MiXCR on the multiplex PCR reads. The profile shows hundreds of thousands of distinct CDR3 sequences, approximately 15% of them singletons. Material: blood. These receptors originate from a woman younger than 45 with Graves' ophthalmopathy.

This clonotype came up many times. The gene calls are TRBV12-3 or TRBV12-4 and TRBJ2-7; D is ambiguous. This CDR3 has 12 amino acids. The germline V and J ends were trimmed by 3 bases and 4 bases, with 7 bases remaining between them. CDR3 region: CASSFQTYEQYF. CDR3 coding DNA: TGTGCCAGCAGTTTTCAAACATACGAGCAGTACTTC.

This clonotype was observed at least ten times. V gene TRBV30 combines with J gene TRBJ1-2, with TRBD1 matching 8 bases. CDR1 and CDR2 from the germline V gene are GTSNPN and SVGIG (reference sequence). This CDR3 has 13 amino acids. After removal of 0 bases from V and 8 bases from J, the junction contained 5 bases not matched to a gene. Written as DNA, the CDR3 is TGTGCCTGGAGTGTAATCGGGACAGGCGGCTACACCTTC. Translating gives CAWSVIGTGGYTF.

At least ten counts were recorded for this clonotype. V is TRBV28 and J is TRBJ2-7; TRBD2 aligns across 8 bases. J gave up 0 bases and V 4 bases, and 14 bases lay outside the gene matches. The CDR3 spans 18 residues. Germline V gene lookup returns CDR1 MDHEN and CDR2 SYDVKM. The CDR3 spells CASSSAAGGEGFSYEQYF. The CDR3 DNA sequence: TGTGCCAGCAGTTCCGCCGCCGGGGGGGAGGGCTTCTCCTACGAGCAGTACTTC.

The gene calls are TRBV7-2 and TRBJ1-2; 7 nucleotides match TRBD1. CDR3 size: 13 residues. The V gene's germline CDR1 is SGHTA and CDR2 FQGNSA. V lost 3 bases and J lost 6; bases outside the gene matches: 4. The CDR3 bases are TGTGCCAGCAGCTTGAACAGGGGCAATGGCTACACCTTC. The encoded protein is CASSLNRGNGYTF.

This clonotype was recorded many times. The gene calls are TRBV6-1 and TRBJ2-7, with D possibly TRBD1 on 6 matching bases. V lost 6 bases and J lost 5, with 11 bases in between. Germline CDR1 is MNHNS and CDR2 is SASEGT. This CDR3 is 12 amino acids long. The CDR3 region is CASRTQGNEQYF. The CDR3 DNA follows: TGTGCCAGCAGGACACAGGGTAACGAGCAGTACTTC.

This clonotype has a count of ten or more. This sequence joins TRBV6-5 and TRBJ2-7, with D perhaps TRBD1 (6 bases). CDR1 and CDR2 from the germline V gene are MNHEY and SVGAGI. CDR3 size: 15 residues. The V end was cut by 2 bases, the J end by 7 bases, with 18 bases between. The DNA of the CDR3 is TGTGCCAGCAGTTACAATGAGATTCTAACAGGGGAGCAGTACTTC. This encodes CASSYNEILTGEQYF.

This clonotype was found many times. The CDR3 DNA sequence: TGTGCCAGCAGTGACGAGGGAGGGGGCTATGGCTACACCTTC. Encoded protein: CASSDEGGGYGYTF. The gene calls are TRBV6-4 and TRBJ1-2; weak D call: TRBD1 (6 bases). The V end was cut by 2 bases, the J end by 4 bases, with 11 bases between. The CDR3 runs 14 residues. The germline V gene has CDR1 MRHNA and CDR2 SNTAGT.

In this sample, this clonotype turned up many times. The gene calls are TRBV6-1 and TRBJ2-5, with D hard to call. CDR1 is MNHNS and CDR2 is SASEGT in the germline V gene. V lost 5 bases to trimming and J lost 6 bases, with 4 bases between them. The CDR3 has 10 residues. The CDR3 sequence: CASSSQTQYF. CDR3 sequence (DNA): TGTGCCAGCAGTAGTCAGACCCAGTACTTC.

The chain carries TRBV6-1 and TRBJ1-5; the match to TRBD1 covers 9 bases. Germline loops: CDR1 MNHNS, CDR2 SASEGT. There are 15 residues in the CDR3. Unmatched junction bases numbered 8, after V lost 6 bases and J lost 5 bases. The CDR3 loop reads CASRPNRDRDQPQHF. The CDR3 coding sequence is TGTGCCAGCAGACCTAACCGGGACAGGGATCAGCCCCAGCATTTT.

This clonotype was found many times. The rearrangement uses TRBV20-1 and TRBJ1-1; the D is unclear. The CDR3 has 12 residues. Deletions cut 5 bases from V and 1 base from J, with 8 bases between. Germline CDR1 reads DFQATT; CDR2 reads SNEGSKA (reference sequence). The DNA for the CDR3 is TGCAGTGCTCCCGGGAGGAACACTGAAGCTTTCTTT. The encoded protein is CSAPGRNTEAFF.

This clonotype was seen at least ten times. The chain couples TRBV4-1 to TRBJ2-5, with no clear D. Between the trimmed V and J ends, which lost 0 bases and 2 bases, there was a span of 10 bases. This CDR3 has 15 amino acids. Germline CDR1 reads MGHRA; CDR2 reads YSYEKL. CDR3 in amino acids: CASSQDGQFQETQYF. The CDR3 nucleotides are TGCGCCAGCAGCCAAGATGGGCAGTTTCAAGAGACCCAGTACTTC.

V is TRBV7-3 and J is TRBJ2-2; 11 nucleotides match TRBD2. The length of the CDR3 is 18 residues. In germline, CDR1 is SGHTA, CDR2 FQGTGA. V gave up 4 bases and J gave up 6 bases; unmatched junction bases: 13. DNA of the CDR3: TGTGCCAGCAGCTCCCCCGAGACTAGCGGGATTGGAGCCGGGGAGCTGTTTTTT. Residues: CASSSPETSGIGAGELFF.

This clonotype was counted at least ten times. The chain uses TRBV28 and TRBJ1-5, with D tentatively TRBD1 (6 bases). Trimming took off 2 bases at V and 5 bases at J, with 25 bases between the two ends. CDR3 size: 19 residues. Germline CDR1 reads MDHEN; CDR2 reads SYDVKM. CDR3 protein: CASSLDPKRGTGYHQPQHF. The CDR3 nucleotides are TGTGCCAGCAGTTTAGACCCTAAGAGGGGTACAGGGTATCATCAGCCCCAGCATTTT. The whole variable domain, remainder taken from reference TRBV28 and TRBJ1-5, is DVKVTQSSRYLVKRTGEKVFLECVQDMDHENMFWYRQDPGLGLRLIYFSYDVKMKEKGDIPEGYSVSREKKERFSLILESASTNQTSMYLCASSLDPKRGTGYHQPQHFGDGTRLSIL.

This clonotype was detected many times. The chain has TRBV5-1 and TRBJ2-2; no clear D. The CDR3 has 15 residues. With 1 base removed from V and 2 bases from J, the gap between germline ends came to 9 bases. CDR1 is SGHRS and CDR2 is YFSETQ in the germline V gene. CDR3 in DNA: TGCGCCAGCAGCTTGATCCTTAGTAACACCGGGGAGCTGTTTTTT. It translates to CASSLILSNTGELFF.

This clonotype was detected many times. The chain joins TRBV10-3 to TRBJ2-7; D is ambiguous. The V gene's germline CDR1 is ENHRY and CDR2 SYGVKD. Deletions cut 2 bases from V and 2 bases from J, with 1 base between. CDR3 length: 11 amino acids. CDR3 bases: TGTGCCATCAGTGAGACCTACGAGCAGTACTTC. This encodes CAISETYEQYF.

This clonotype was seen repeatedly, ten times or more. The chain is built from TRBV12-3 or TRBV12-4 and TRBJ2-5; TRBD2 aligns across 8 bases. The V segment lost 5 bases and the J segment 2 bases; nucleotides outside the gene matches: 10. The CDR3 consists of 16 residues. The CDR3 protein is CASSPLWSGGQETQYF. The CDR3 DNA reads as TGTGCCAGCAGTCCCCTATGGAGCGGGGGACAAGAGACCCAGTACTTC.

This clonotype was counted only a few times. The CDR3 nucleotides are TGTGCCACCAGCAGTGCGGCAAATTCACCCCTCCACTTT. Amino acid sequence: CATSSAANSPLHF. The rearrangement links TRBV15 to TRBJ1-6; D remains ambiguous. With 3 bases removed from V and 7 bases from J, the gap between germline ends came to 7 bases. Germline CDR1 reads LNHNV; CDR2 reads YYDKDF (reference sequence). The CDR3 has 13 amino acids. The variable domain in full, completed from reference TRBV15 and TRBJ1-6, reads DAMVIQNPRYQVTQFGKPVTLSCSQTLNHNVMYWYQQKSSQAPKLLFHYYDKDFNNEADTPDNFQSRRPNTSFCFLDIRSPGLGDTAMYLCATSSAANSPLHFGNGTRLTVT.

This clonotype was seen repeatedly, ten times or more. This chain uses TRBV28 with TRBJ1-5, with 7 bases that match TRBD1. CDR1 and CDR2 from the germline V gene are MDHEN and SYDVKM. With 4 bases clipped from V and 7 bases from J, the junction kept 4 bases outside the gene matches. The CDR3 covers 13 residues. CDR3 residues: CASSSGQRQPQHF. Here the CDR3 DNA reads TGTGCCAGCAGTTCGGGACAGAGACAGCCCCAGCATTTT. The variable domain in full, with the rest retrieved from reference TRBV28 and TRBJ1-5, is DVKVTQSSRYLVKRTGEKVFLECVQDMDHENMFWYRQDPGLGLRLIYFSYDVKMKEKGDIPEGYSVSREKKERFSLILESASTNQTSMYLCASSSGQRQPQHFGDGTRLSIL.

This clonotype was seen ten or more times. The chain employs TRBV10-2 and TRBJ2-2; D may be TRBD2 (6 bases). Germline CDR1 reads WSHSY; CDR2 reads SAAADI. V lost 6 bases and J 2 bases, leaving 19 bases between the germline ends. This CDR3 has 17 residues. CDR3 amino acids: CASRAYGTELNTGELFF. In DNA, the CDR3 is TGCGCCAGCAGGGCGTATGGGACTGAACTAAACACCGGGGAGCTGTTTTTT.

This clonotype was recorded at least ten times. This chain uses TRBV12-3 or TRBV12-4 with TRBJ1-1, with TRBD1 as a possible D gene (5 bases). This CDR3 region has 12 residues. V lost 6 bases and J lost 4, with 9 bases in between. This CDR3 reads CASRVGTTEAFF. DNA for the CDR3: TGTGCCAGCAGGGTGGGGACCACTGAAGCTTTCTTT.

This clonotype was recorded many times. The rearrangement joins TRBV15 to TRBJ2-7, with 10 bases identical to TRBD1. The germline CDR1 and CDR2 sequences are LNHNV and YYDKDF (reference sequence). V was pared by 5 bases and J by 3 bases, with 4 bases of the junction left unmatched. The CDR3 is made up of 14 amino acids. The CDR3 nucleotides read TGTGCCACCAGCGTCGGACAGGGGGACTACGAGCAGTACTTC. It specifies CATSVGQGDYEQYF.

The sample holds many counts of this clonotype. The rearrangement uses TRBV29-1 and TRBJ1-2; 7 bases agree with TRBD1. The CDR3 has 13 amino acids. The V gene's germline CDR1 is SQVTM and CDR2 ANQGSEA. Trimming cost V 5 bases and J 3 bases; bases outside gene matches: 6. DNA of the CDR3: TGCAGCGTTCGAGAAGACAGGGACTATGGCTACACCTTC. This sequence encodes CSVREDRDYGYTF.

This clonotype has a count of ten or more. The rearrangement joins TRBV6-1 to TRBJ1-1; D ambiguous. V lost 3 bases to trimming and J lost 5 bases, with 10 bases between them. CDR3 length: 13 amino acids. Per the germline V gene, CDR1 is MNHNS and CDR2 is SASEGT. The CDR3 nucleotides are TGTGCCAGCAGTGAGAACGGGAGGACTGAAGCTTTCTTT. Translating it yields CASSENGRTEAFF.

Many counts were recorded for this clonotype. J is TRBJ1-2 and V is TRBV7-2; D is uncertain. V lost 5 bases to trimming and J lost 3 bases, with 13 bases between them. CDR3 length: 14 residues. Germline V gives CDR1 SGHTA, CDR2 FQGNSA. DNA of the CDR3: TGTGCCAGCAGCCCACTATTTACCGACTATGGCTACACCTTC. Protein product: CASSPLFTDYGYTF.

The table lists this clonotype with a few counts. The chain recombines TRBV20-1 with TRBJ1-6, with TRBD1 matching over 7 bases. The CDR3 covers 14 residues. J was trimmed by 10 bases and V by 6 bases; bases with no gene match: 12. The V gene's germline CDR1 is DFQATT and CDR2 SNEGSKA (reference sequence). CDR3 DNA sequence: TGCAGTGCCCTCAAGGGGGCCCGGGGGTCACCCCTCCACTTT. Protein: CSALKGARGSPLHF.

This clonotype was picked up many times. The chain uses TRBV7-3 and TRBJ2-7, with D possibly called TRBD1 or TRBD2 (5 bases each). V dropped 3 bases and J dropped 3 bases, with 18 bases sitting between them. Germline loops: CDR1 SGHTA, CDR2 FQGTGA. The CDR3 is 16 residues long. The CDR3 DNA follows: TGTGCCAGCAGCTTTACGTCCGGGACGGACTTCTACGAGCAGTACTTC. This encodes CASSFTSGTDFYEQYF.

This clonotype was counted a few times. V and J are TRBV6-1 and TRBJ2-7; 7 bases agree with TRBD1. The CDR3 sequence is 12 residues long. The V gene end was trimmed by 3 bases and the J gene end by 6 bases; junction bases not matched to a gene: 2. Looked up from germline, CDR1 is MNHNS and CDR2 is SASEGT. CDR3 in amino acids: CASSDRGSEQYF. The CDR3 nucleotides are TGTGCCAGCAGTGACAGGGGGAGCGAGCAGTACTTC.

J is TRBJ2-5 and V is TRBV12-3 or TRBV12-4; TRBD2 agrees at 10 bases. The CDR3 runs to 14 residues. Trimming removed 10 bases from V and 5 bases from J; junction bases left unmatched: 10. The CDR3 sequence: CATSQREGRETQYF. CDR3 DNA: TGTGCCACCTCTCAGCGGGAGGGCCGGGAGACCCAGTACTTC.

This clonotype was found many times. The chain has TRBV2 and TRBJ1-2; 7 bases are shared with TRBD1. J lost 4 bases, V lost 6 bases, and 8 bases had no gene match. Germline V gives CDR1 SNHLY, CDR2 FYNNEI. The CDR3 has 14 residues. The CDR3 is CASSANQGGYGYTF. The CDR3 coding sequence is TGTGCCAGCAGCGCAAACCAGGGGGGCTATGGCTACACCTTC.

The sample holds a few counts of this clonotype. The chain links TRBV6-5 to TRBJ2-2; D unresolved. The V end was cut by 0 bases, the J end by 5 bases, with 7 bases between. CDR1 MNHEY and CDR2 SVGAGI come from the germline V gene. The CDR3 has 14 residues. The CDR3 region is CASSYSVGTGELFF. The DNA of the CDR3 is TGTGCCAGCAGTTACTCGGTGGGGACCGGGGAGCTGTTTTTT.

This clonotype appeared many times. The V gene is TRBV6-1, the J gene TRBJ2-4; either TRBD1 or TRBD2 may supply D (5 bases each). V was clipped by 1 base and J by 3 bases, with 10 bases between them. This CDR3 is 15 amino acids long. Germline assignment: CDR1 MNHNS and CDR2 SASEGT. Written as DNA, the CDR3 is TGTGCCAGCAGTGAAGGAGGGGTACTCAAAAACATTCAGTACTTC. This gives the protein CASSEGGVLKNIQYF.

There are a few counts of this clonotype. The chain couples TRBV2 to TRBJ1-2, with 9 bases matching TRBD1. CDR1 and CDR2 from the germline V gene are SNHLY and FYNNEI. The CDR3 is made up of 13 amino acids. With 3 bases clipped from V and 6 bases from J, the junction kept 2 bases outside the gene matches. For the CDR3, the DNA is TGTGCCAGCAGTGAGGGACAGGGTGATGGCTACACCTTC. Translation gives CASSEGQGDGYTF.